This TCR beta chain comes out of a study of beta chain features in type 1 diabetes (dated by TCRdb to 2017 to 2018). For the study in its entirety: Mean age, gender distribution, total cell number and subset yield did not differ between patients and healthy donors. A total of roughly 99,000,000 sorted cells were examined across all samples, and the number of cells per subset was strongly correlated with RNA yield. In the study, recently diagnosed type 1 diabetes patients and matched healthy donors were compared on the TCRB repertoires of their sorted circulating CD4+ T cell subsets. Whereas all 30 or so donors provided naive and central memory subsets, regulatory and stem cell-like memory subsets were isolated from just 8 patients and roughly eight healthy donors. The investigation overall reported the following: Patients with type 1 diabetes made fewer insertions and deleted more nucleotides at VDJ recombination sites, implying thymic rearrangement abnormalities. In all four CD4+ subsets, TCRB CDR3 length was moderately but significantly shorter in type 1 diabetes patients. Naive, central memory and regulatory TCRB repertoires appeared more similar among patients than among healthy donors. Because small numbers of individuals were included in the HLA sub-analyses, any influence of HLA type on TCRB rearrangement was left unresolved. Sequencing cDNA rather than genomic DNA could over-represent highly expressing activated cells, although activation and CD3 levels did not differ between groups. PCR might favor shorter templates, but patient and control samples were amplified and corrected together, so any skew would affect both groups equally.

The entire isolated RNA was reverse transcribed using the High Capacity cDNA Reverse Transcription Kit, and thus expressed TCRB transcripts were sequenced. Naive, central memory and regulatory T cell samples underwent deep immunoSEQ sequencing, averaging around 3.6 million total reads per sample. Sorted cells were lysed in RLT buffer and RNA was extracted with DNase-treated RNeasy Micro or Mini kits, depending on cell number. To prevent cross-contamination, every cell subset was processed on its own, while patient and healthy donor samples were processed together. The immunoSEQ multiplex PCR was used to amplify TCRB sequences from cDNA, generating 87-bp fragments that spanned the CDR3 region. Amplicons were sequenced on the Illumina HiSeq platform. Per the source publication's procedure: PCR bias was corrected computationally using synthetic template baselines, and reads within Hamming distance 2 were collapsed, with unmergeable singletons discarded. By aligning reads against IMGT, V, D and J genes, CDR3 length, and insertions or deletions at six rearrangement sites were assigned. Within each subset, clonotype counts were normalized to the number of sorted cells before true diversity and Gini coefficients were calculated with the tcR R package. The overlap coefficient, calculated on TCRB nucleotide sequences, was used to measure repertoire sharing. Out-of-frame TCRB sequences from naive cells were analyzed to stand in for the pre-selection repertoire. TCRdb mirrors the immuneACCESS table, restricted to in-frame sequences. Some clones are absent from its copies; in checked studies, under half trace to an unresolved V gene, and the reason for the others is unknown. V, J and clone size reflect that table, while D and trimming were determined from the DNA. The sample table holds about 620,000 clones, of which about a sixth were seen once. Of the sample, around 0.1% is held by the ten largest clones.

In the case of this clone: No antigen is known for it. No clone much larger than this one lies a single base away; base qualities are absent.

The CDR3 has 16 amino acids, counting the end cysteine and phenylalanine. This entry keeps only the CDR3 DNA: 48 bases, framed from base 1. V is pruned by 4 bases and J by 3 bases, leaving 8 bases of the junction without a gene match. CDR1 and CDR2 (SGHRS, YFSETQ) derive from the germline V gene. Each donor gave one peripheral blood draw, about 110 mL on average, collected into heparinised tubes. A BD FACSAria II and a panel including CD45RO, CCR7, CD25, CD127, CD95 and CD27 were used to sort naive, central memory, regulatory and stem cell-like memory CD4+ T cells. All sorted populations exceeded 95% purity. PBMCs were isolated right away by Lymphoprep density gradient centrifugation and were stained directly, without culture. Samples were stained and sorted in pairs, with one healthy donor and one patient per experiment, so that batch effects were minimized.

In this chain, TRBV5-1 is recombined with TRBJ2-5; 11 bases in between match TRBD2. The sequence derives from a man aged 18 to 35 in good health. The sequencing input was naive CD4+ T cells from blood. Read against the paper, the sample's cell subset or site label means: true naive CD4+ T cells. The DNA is TGCGCCAGCAGCCTCGAGCCACTAGCGGGAGAAGAGACCCAGTACTTC. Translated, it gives CASSLEPLAGEETQYF.